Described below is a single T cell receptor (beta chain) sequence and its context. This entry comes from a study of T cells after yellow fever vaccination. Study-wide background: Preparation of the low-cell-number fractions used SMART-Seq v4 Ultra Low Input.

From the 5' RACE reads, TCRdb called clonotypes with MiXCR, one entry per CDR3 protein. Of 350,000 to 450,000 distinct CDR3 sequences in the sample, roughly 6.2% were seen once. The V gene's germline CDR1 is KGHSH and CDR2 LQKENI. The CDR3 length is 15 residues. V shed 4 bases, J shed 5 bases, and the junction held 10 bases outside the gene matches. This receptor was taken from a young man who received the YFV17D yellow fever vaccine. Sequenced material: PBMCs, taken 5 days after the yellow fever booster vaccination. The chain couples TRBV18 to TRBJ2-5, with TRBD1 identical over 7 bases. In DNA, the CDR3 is TGTGCCAGCTCACGGTCACGACAGGGCTGGGAGACCCAGTACTTC. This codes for CASSRSRQGWETQYF.